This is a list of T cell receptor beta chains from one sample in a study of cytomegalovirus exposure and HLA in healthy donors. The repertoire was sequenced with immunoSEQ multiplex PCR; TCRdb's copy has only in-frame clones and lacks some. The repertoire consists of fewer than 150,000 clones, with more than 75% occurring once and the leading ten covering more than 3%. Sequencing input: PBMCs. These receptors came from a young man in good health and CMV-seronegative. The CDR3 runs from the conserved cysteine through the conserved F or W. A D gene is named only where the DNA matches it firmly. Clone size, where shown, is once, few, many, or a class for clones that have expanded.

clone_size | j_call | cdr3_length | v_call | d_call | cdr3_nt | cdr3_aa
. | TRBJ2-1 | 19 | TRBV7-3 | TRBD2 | TGTGCCAGCAGCACCCCGGAGGGGGGACTAGCGGGAGGAGGGAATGAGCAGTTCTTC | CASSTPEGGLAGGGNEQFF
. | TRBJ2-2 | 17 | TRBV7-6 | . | TGTGCCAGCAGCATTAGACAGCCAATCATGAACACCGGGGAGCTGTTTTTT | CASSIRQPIMNTGELFF
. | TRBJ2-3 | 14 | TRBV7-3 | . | TGTGCCAGCAGCGCAAGCGGGAGCACAGATACGCAGTATTTT | CASSASGSTDTQYF
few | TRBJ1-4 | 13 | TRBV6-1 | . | TGTGCCACCCGGGAGGGGCTGTGGGAAAAACTGTTTTTT | CATREGLWEKLFF
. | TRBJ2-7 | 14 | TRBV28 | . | TGTGCCAGCAGTTTACAGGGCTCGGGCTACGAGCAGTACTTC | CASSLQGSGYEQYF
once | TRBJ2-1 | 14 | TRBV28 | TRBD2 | TGTGCCAGCAGATTAGCGGGTACCTACAATGAGCAGTTCTTC | CASRLAGTYNEQFF
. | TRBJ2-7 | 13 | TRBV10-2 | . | TGCGCCAGCAGAGTGACAGTCTCCTACGAGCAGTACTTC | CASRVTVSYEQYF
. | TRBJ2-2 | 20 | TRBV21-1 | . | TGTGCCAGCAGCAAAGAAGGTTCACGTTGTTGGACAGGGGGGATCGGGGAGCTGTTTTTT | CASSKEGSRCWTGGIGELFF
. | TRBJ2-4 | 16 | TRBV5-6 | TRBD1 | TGTGCCAGCAGCGGTGGAGACAGGGTAGCCAAAAACATTCAGTACTTC | CASSGGDRVAKNIQYF
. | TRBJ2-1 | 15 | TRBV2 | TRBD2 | TGTGCCAGCAGTGAATTGGGACTAGCGGGTAATGAGCAGTTCTTC | CASSELGLAGNEQFF
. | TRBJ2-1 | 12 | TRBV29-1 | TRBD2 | TGCAGCGTAAGGGGACTAGCTGGGGAGCAGTTCTTC | CSVRGLAGEQFF
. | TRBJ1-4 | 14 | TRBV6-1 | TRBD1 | TGTGCCAGCAGTACAGGGGGCACTAATGAAAAACTGTTTTTT | CASSTGGTNEKLFF
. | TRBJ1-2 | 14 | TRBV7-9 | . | TGTGCCAGCAGCTTAGTTACCACCGAGTATGGCTACACCTTC | CASSLVTTEYGYTF
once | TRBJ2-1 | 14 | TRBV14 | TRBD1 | TGTGCCAGCAGCCAAGGGGCAGGGGGCAATGAGCAGTTCTTC | CASSQGAGGNEQFF
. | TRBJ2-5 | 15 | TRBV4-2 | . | TGTGCCAGCAGCCAATACTTGTCCCCGTTGGAGACCCAGTACTTC | CASSQYLSPLETQYF
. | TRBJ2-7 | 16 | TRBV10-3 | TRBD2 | TGTGCCATCATTACCGGGACTAGCGGGGGGTCCTACGAGCAGTACTTC | CAIITGTSGGSYEQYF
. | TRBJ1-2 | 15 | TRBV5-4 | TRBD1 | TGTGCCAGCAGCGCGGACAGGGGGCGTATCTATGGCTACACCTTC | CASSADRGRIYGYTF
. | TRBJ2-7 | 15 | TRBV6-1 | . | TGTGCCAGCAGTGAATCGCAGGGCTACTCCTACGAGCAGTACTTC | CASSESQGYSYEQYF
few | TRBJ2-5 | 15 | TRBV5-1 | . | TGCGCCAGCAGCCTTCGCCCCGGACAAAGAGAGACCCAGTACTTC | CASSLRPGQRETQYF
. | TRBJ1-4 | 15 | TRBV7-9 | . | TGTGCCAGCAGCGACCGAACTAGGGCTAATGAAAAACTGTTTTTT | CASSDRTRANEKLFF
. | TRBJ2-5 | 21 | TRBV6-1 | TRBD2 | TGTGCCAGCAGGGAAAACGGGACAGCGATTGAGCGGGAGGGCGTCCGAGAGACCCAGTACTTC | CASRENGTAIEREGVRETQYF
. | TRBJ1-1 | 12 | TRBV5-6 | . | TGTGCCAGCAGCTCTGTGACACCTGAAGCTTTCTTT | CASSSVTPEAFF